This entry is about one T cell receptor beta chain. The sorted Tregs were CD4+CD25+CD127-/low cells. The J segment lost 4 bases and the V segment lost 7 bases, leaving 6 bases of the junction unmatched. Germline loops: CDR1 SQVTM, CDR2 ANQGSEA. This CDR3 region has 12 residues. Full-length variable regions came from constant-region reverse primers plus semi-nested Nested Universal Primer A PCR. TCRdb redid the calling of the 5' RACE reads with MiXCR, one entry per CDR3 protein. Of fewer than 65,000 distinct CDR3 sequences in the sample, less than 25% were seen once. J is TRBJ1-2 and V is TRBV29-1, with 7 bases lining up with TRBD1. What was sequenced was tumor-infiltrating Tregs sorted from the breast tumor. The receptor was derived from a female donor with breast cancer. CDR3 protein: CSADTGVYGYTF. CDR3 coding DNA: TGCAGCGCCGATACAGGGGTCTATGGCTACACCTTC.